The present T cell receptor beta chain was sequenced within a study of cytomegalovirus exposure and HLA in healthy donors. Notes on this clone: Its antigen remains unknown.

Study-wide points: Common viral pathogens seemed to be connected with several of the most significant clusters, according to a later analysis. Highest at DRB1 and lowest at HLA-C, TCR association rates differed among HLA loci in a later analysis. Cytomegalovirus association was listed for around 180 TCR beta chains. Some segments of the V type, notably TRBV6-2 and TRBV6-3, were excluded as indistinguishable.

Vbeta (60) and Jbeta (13) primers were used in the PCR. TCRdb's table, derived via immunoSEQ multiplex PCR, lists solely in-frame clones and lacks some. The sample lists about 19,000 clones; roughly 80% were seen once. CDR1 is MNHEY, CDR2 SVGAGI, per germline. The CDR3 is 15 residues long. The ends lost 6 bases at V and 3 bases at J; junction bases unmatched: 9. The origin of this receptor is a human donor in good health. The J gene is TRBJ2-7, the V gene TRBV6-5; TRBD1 matches at 9 bases. The sequencing sample was made of PBMCs. The CDR3 DNA reads TGTGCCAGCAGACCTTCGGGACAGGGACGCTACGAGCAGTACTTC. It specifies CASRPSGQGRYEQYF.